This T cell receptor (beta chain) was captured by sequencing in a study of blood T cell repertoires in COVID-19. Using immunoSEQ multiplex PCR, the repertoire was profiled, and TCRdb retains in-frame clones only, with some absent. The sample yields hundreds of thousands of clones, nearly 90% seen once. The CDR3 consists of 15 residues. The V segment lost 2 bases and the J segment 6 bases; nucleotides outside the gene matches: 6. Germline V gene data show CDR1 as SGHTA and CDR2 as FQGNSA. The chain has TRBV7-2 and TRBJ2-7, with 11 bases fitting TRBD2. The sequence derives from a woman aged 40 to 50 with acute COVID-19. The sequencing sample was made of PBMCs or T cells enriched from blood (not recorded which). The CDR3 here is CASSLPSSGGSEQYF. CDR3 DNA sequence: TGTGCCAGCAGCTTACCCTCTAGCGGGGGGAGCGAGCAGTACTTC. The variable domain in full, completed from reference TRBV7-2 and TRBJ2-7, reads GAGVSQSPSNKVTEKGKDVELRCDPISGHTALYWYRQSLGQGLEFLIYFQGNSAPDKSGLPSDRFSAERTGGSVSTLTIQRTQQEDSAVYLCASSLPSSGGSEQYFGPGTRLTVT.